These 22 T cell receptor beta chains were all obtained from the same sample, sequenced in a study of monozygotic twins with inflammatory bowel disease. Reanalyzing the 5' RACE reads, TCRdb keeps one entry per CDR3 protein, without DNA. This repertoire comprises some 170,000 distinct CDR3 sequences; its ten largest clones make up about 2.4%. Specimen: blood. The receptors here all came from a human donor with ulcerative colitis or Crohn's disease, or a healthy co-twin of an affected twin (not recorded which).

The chain has TRBV3-1 and TRBJ1-6. The CDR3 consists of 13 residues. Germline CDR1 LGHDT, CDR2 YNNKEL (reference sequence). The CDR3: CASSQDQDSPLHF.

This chain's CDR3 is CSARGRGAGASYEQYF. V is TRBV20-1 and J is TRBJ2-7; TCRdb designates TRBD2, a call that cannot be tested without DNA. The CDR3 covers 16 residues. Germline lookup yields CDR1 DFQATT and CDR2 SNEGSKA (reference sequence).

The genes are TRBV27 and TRBJ2-7; with no DNA, the TCRdb D assignment of TRBD1 cannot be verified. The CDR3 runs 15 residues. Germline V CDR1 and CDR2: MNHEY, SMNVEV (reference sequence). CDR3 in amino acids: CASTGGIGSSYEQYF.

CDR3 residues: CASSLGLAGGMDTQYF. V gene TRBV7-2 combines with J gene TRBJ2-3; TCRdb returns TRBD2, unconfirmable since there is no DNA. Germline V lookup: CDR1 SGHTA, CDR2 FQGNSA. The length of the CDR3 is 16 residues. The full variable domain, with the rest looked up from reference TRBV7-2 and TRBJ2-3, is GAGVSQSPSNKVTEKGKDVELRCDPISGHTALYWYRQSLGQGLEFLIYFQGNSAPDKSGLPSDRFSAERTGGSVSTLTIQRTQQEDSAVYLCASSLGLAGGMDTQYFGPGTRLTVL.

The chain couples TRBV5-1 to TRBJ2-2. CDR3 length: 13 amino acids. Germline V gene data show CDR1 as SGHRS and CDR2 as YFSETQ. The CDR3 reads CASSSSVTGELFF.

The chain uses TRBV5-1 and TRBJ1-1; TCRdb reports TRBD1, a call that lacks DNA to check it against. The CDR3 loop spans 15 amino acids. CDR1 SGHRS and CDR2 YFSETQ come from the germline V gene. CDR3 protein: CASSWTTARDTEAFF.

This chain uses TRBV5-1 with TRBJ1-3; with no DNA, the TCRdb D assignment of TRBD1 cannot be verified. CDR1 and CDR2 from the germline V gene are SGHRS and YFSETQ. The CDR3 length is 14 residues. This chain's CDR3 is CASSLGGQANTIYF. The whole variable domain, filled in from reference TRBV5-1 and TRBJ1-3, reads KAGVTQTPRYLIKTRGQQVTLSCSPISGHRSVSWYQQTPGQGLQFLFEYFSETQRNKGNFPGRFSGRQFSNSRSEMNVSTLELGDSALYLCASSLGGQANTIYFGEGSWLTVV.

V usage is TRBV11-1 and J usage is TRBJ2-4; the TCRdb D gene call, TRBD1, has no DNA to confirm it. Germline CDR1 is SGHAT and CDR2 is FQDESV (reference sequence). The CDR3 extends over 19 amino acids. The CDR3 region is CASSLVSEWGGIDNNIQYF.

The chain carries TRBV27 and TRBJ2-7; TCRdb reports TRBD2, a call that lacks DNA to check it against. CDR3 length equals 14 residues. CDR1 and CDR2 from the germline V gene are MNHEY and SMNVEV (reference sequence). The CDR3 loop reads CASKRAGISYEQYF.

The rearrangement links TRBV11-2 to TRBJ2-1; lacking DNA, the TRBD2 call made by TCRdb goes unchecked. The CDR3 consists of 15 residues. CDR1 and CDR2 from the germline V gene are SGHAT and FQNNGV. The CDR3 sequence is CASSLDGAEERLQFF.

The rearrangement joins TRBV4-3 to TRBJ2-1; lacking DNA, the TRBD2 call made by TCRdb goes unchecked. CDR3 length: 14 residues. Germline CDR1 LGHNA, CDR2 YSLEER. This CDR3 reads CASSQGEAENEQFF.

The J gene is TRBJ1-1, the V gene TRBV15; the TRBD1 assignment by TCRdb is unverifiable without DNA. The CDR3 runs 16 residues. Germline V lookup: CDR1 LNHNV, CDR2 YYDKDF (reference sequence). CDR3: CATSRDEGGIYTEAFF.

V is TRBV7-9 and J is TRBJ2-2; TCRdb picks TRBD1, but there is no DNA to check that call. CDR1 is SEHNR, CDR2 FQNEAQ, per germline (reference sequence). The CDR3 runs to 15 residues. The CDR3 sequence: CASRKRQGGTGELFF.

J is TRBJ2-7 and V is TRBV5-1. The CDR3 spans 13 residues. The germline V gene has CDR1 SGHRS and CDR2 YFSETQ. The CDR3 sequence is CASSLEHLDEQYF. Supplemented by reference TRBV5-1 and TRBJ2-7, the full variable domain reads KAGVTQTPRYLIKTRGQQVTLSCSPISGHRSVSWYQQTPGQGLQFLFEYFSETQRNKGNFPGRFSGRQFSNSRSEMNVSTLELGDSALYLCASSLEHLDEQYFGPGTRLTVT.

Its frequency marks this clonotype as medium-sized. The chain has TRBV7-2 and TRBJ2-1; as DNA is missing, the TRBD2 call by TCRdb cannot be tested. This CDR3 comprises 17 residues. Germline assignment: CDR1 SGHTA and CDR2 FQGNSA. The CDR3 loop is CASSLATAGGLRNEQFF.

J is TRBJ2-1 and V is TRBV19. This CDR3 is built from 13 residues. CDR1 and CDR2 (germline): LNHDA, SQIVND (reference sequence). The CDR3 is CASSIGRNNEQFF. Looking up the rest from reference TRBV19 and TRBJ2-1 gives the full variable domain: DGGITQSPKYLFRKEGQNVTLSCEQNLNHDAMYWYRQDPGQGLRLIYYSQIVNDFQKGDIAEGYSVSREKKESFPLTVTSAQKNPTAFYLCASSIGRNNEQFFGPGTRLTVL.

The chain combines TRBV28 with TRBJ1-4. CDR3 size: 16 residues. Germline V gene lookup returns CDR1 MDHEN and CDR2 SYDVKM. CDR3 protein: CASSSRGGGANEKLFF.

The chain links TRBV2 to TRBJ2-5; the TCRdb call, TRBD2, lacks DNA for checking. This CDR3 region has 16 residues. Germline V CDR1 and CDR2: SNHLY, FYNNEI. The CDR3 loop is CASIGRGGRFQETQYF.

The V call is TRBV13, the J call TRBJ2-7; TCRdb gives TRBD1 as the D gene, but with no DNA this cannot be confirmed. The germline V gene has CDR1 PRHDT and CDR2 FYEKMQ (reference sequence). The CDR3 is 14 amino acids. CDR3 sequence reads: CASRKRDRAHEQYF.

The chain employs TRBV7-3 and TRBJ2-3; absent DNA, TCRdb's TRBD2 call cannot be checked. The CDR3 spans 15 residues. Germline V gene lookup returns CDR1 SGHTA and CDR2 FQGTGA. The CDR3: CASSPFPSGTDTQYF. The variable domain in full, with the rest retrieved from reference TRBV7-3 and TRBJ2-3, is GAGVSQTPSNKVTEKGKYVELRCDPISGHTALYWYRQSLGQGPEFLIYFQGTGAADDSGLPNDRFFAVRPEGSVSTLKIQRTERGDSAVYLCASSPFPSGTDTQYFGPGTRLTVL.

The chain links TRBV2 to TRBJ1-6; TCRdb outputs TRBD1, but without DNA this stays unchecked. The CDR3 covers 13 residues. CDR1 is SNHLY and CDR2 is FYNNEI in the germline V gene. CDR3 residues: CASGQGDNSPLHF. The complete variable domain, with remaining parts taken from reference TRBV2 and TRBJ1-6, reads EPEVTQTPSHQVTQMGQEVILRCVPISNHLYFYWYRQILGQKVEFLVSFYNNEISEKSEIFDDQFSVERPDGSNFTLKIRSTKLEDSAMYFCASGQGDNSPLHFGNGTRLTVT.

The chain combines TRBV7-2 with TRBJ2-3; absent DNA, TCRdb's TRBD2 call cannot be checked. The CDR3 is made up of 19 amino acids. Per germline, CDR1 SGHTA and CDR2 FQGNSA. The chain's CDR3 is CASSLAVLEERGITDTQYF.